These 24 T cell receptor beta chains came from one sample sequenced in a study of blood T cell repertoires in COVID-19. Using immunoSEQ multiplex PCR, the repertoire was profiled, and TCRdb retains in-frame clones only, with some absent. This sample has more than 95,000 clones, with 82% found just once. Sequenced sample: peripheral blood. The receptors were sampled from a man between 65 and 85 years old with active or convalescent COVID-19.

The chain links TRBV5-1 to TRBJ2-7; TRBD1 matches at 8 bases. J was trimmed by 2 bases and V by 4 bases; bases with no gene match: 5. The CDR3 loop spans 14 amino acids. Germline CDR1 and CDR2: SGHRS and YFSETQ. CDR3 in DNA: TGCGCCAGCAGCACACAGGGGGTCCCCTACGAGCAGTACTTC. Translating it yields CASSTQGVPYEQYF.

This sequence joins TRBV19 and TRBJ2-2; 8 nucleotides align to TRBD1. V was pared by 5 bases and J by 6 bases, with 5 bases of the junction left unmatched. CDR3 length: 14 residues. CDR1 and CDR2 from the germline V gene are LNHDA and SQIVND (reference sequence). This CDR3 reads CASSLTGESGELFF. In DNA, the CDR3 is TGTGCCAGTAGTCTGACAGGGGAGTCCGGGGAGCTGTTTTTT.

The chain employs TRBV6-2 or TRBV6-3 and TRBJ2-7, with D possibly matching TRBD2 (5 bases). Trimming stripped 0 bases from V and 3 bases from J, with 9 bases between. Germline CDR1 MNHEY, CDR2 SVGEGT. The CDR3 has 14 amino acids. CDR3 DNA: TGTGCCAGCAGTTACTCCGGGGTGCACTACGAGCAGTACTTC. Residues: CASSYSGVHYEQYF.

The V gene is TRBV3-1 (or the pseudogene TRBV3-2), the J gene TRBJ2-2; D is perhaps TRBD1 (5 bases). The CDR3 loop spans 14 amino acids. Germline loops: CDR1 LGHDT, CDR2 YNNKEL (reference sequence). Trimming left V 0 bases short and J 10 bases short, with 12 bases between. CDR3 in amino acids: CASSQDLGAEELFF. The DNA of the CDR3 is TGTGCCAGCAGCCAAGACCTAGGGGCGGAGGAGCTGTTTTTT.

The chain employs TRBV6-5 and TRBJ1-5; possibly TRBD1 for D (6 bases). CDR1 and CDR2 (germline): MNHEY, SVGAGI. The CDR3 length is 14 residues. V dropped 6 bases and J dropped 6 bases, with 15 bases sitting between them. The CDR3 loop is CASSREIGGQPQHF. As DNA, the CDR3 is TGTGCCAGCAGCCGAGAGATAGGGGGTCAGCCCCAGCATTTT.

The chain carries TRBV19 and TRBJ1-5, with D possibly being TRBD1 (6 bases). The V gene's germline CDR1 is LNHDA and CDR2 SQIVND (reference sequence). V dropped 2 bases and J dropped 0 bases, with 11 bases sitting between them. The CDR3 loop spans 16 amino acids. The DNA of the CDR3 is TGTGCCAGTAGTATAAGGACAGCATATAGCAATCAGCCCCAGCATTTT. Encoded protein: CASSIRTAYSNQPQHF.

This clone was recorded only once. Here the CDR3 reads CASSAHPAGRSSPLHF. As DNA, the CDR3 is TGTGCCAGCAGCGCCCATCCAGCAGGGAGGAGTTCACCCCTCCACTTT. The chain has TRBV9 and TRBJ1-6; TRBD1 might be the D (5 bases). V was clipped by 3 bases and J by 9 bases, with 19 bases between them. The CDR3 length is 16 residues. Germline V CDR1 and CDR2: SGDLS, YYNGEE.

Only a few counts were recorded for this clone. In DNA, the CDR3 is TGTGCCAGTAGTATGGATGCCGGGACAGGACTGTACTATGGCTACACCTTC. It codes for CASSMDAGTGLYYGYTF. This chain connects TRBV19 to TRBJ1-2; 8 bases align to TRBD1. The CDR3 runs 17 residues. Germline assignment: CDR1 LNHDA and CDR2 SQIVND (reference sequence). The V and J ends lost 3 bases and 3 bases, in that order; junction bases with no gene match: 12.

The chain couples TRBV2 to TRBJ2-7, with TRBD1 matching 7 bases. Per germline, CDR1 SNHLY and CDR2 FYNNEI. The CDR3 totals 15 residues. V shed 4 bases, J shed 6 bases, and the junction held 12 bases outside the gene matches. This CDR3 is CASSGDSRSYSEQYF. The CDR3 region has the DNA TGTGCCAGCAGTGGGGACAGCCGTTCTTATAGCGAGCAGTACTTC.

The genes are TRBV10-3 and TRBJ1-6, with no clear D. This CDR3 is built from 15 residues. Between the trimmed V and J ends, which lost 0 bases and 9 bases, there was a span of 12 bases. Germline V gene lookup returns CDR1 ENHRY and CDR2 SYGVKD. The CDR3 is CAISESIGGGSPLHF. CDR3 nucleotides: TGTGCCATCAGTGAGTCGATTGGAGGCGGTTCACCCCTCCACTTT.

For the CDR3, the DNA is TGTGCCAGCAGTTACGGTGGGCTTAACGAGCAGTACTTC. It specifies CASSYGGLNEQYF. V is TRBV6-5 and J is TRBJ2-7; D remains unclear. This CDR3 is built from 13 residues. The V end lost 2 bases, the J end lost 5 bases, and 10 bases lay between the germline ends. The germline V gene encodes CDR1 MNHEY and CDR2 SVGAGI.

This clone was recorded once. This chain links TRBV6-2 or TRBV6-3 with TRBJ2-7, with 8 bases identical to TRBD2. Germline CDR1 MNHEY, CDR2 SVGEGT. This CDR3 is 14 amino acids long. V lost 2 bases to trimming and J lost 6 bases; unmatched junction nucleotides: 6. CDR3 nucleotides: TGTGCCAGCAGTTACGACGGGGGGGCCTCCGAGCAGTACTTC. Translating gives CASSYDGGASEQYF.

The CDR3 spells CASSQRSANQPQHF. The CDR3 nucleotides are TGCGCCAGCAGCCAAAGGAGTGCCAATCAGCCCCAGCATTTT. The chain has TRBV4-1 and TRBJ1-5; D uncertain. CDR1 and CDR2 (germline): MGHRA, YSYEKL. The V end lost 2 bases, the J end lost 3 bases, and 8 bases lay between the germline ends. This CDR3 region has 14 residues.

The rearrangement uses TRBV7-2 and TRBJ2-5; 8 bases are a match to TRBD2. Germline trimming cut 2 bases from V and 3 bases from J; bases unmatched to any gene: 5. This CDR3 contains 15 residues. Germline CDR1 is SGHTA and CDR2 is FQGNSA. The CDR3, as DNA: TGTGCCAGCAGCTTACTAGCGGGCCTGGAAGAGACCCAGTACTTC. It is translated as CASSLLAGLEETQYF.

The chain is built from TRBV11-3 and TRBJ2-1; the D gene is possibly TRBD1 (7 bases). V was pared by 6 bases and J by 8 bases, with 11 bases between. CDR3 length: 12 residues. From germline, CDR1 is SGHNT and CDR2 YENEEA. The CDR3 DNA reads TGTGCCAGCAGAGGAGGGGGCTATGAGCAGTTCTTC. Translation gives CASRGGGYEQFF. The full variable domain, in which reference TRBV11-3 and TRBJ2-1 provide the parts outside the CDR3, is EAGVVQSPRYKIIEKKQPVAFWCNPISGHNTLYWYLQNLGQGPELLIRYENEEAVDDSQLPKDRFSAERLKGVDSTLKIQPAELGDSAVYLCASRGGGYEQFFGPGTRLTVL.

J is TRBJ2-7 and V is TRBV11-2; the D gene is possibly TRBD1 (5 bases). From germline, CDR1 is SGHAT and CDR2 FQNNGV. Trimming cost V 2 bases and J 2 bases, with 16 bases left between them. CDR3 length equals 16 residues. CDR3 sequence (DNA): TGTGCCAGCAGCTTACAGGGATCAAACAATCCCTACGAGCAGTACTTC. Translating gives CASSLQGSNNPYEQYF.

This chain joins TRBV7-9 and TRBJ2-4; TRBD2 is a possible D gene (6 bases). Germline V gene sequence: CDR1 SEHNR, CDR2 FQNEAQ (reference sequence). Trimming pared 3 bases from V and 8 bases from J, leaving 11 bases between. The CDR3 is 13 residues long. CDR3 bases: TGTGCCAGCAGCTTGGCGGGACGTGACATTCAGTACTTC. Protein product: CASSLAGRDIQYF. Full variable domain (outside the CDR3, taken from reference TRBV7-9 and TRBJ2-4): DTGVSQNPRHKITKRGQNVTFRCDPISEHNRLYWYRQTLGQGPEFLTYFQNEAQLEKSRLLSDRFSAERPKGSFSTLEIQRTEQGDSAMYLCASSLAGRDIQYFGAGTRLSVL.

The chain links TRBV7-3 to TRBJ1-1; D unresolved. This CDR3 comprises 14 residues. V gave up 5 bases and J gave up 3 bases, with 13 bases separating them. CDR1 and CDR2 from the germline V gene are SGHTA and FQGTGA. DNA of the CDR3: TGTGCCAGCAGCCTCTCGGTGGAGTACACTGAAGCTTTCTTT. Protein: CASSLSVEYTEAFF.

The V gene is TRBV7-2, the J gene TRBJ2-2; TRBD2 might be the D (6 bases). The CDR3 sequence is 16 residues long. Germline V gene sequence: CDR1 SGHTA, CDR2 FQGNSA. Trimming took off 5 bases at V and 4 bases at J, with 17 bases between the two ends. Written as DNA, the CDR3 is TGTGCCAGCAGCACCGCCTCCGGGACTCCCACCGGGGAGCTGTTTTTT. Translated, it gives CASSTASGTPTGELFF.

The chain has TRBV4-1 and TRBJ1-1, with D tentatively TRBD1 (5 bases). This CDR3 comprises 14 residues. V lost 0 bases to trimming and J lost 4 bases, with 9 bases between them. CDR1 is MGHRA, CDR2 YSYEKL, per germline. The CDR3 protein is CASSQDSRGTEAFF. For the CDR3, the DNA is TGCGCCAGCAGCCAAGATAGTAGGGGCACTGAAGCTTTCTTT.

This chain connects TRBV6-2 or TRBV6-3 to TRBJ2-3; tentative D call: TRBD1 (5 bases). Germline CDR1 and CDR2: MNHEY and SVGEGT. This CDR3 has 14 residues. V gave up 4 bases and J gave up 0 bases, with 8 bases separating them. The DNA of the CDR3 is TGTGCCAGCAGTTTGACAGCTAGCACAGATACGCAGTATTTT. Residues: CASSLTASTDTQYF.

CDR3 coding DNA: TGTGCCAGCAGCGCCCCCGGGATCGTAGAGGAGACCCAGTACTTC. It translates to CASSAPGIVEETQYF. V and J are TRBV9 and TRBJ2-5, with D maybe TRBD2 (5 bases). The CDR3 spans 15 residues. Looked up from germline, CDR1 is SGDLS and CDR2 is YYNGEE. Between the trimmed V and J ends, which lost 3 bases and 5 bases, there was a span of 17 bases. The whole variable domain, remainder taken from reference TRBV9 and TRBJ2-5, is DSGVTQTPKHLITATGQRVTLRCSPRSGDLSVYWYQQSLDQGLQFLIQYYNGEERAKGNILERFSAQQFPDLHSELNLSSLELGDSALYFCASSAPGIVEETQYFGPGTRLLVL.

V and J are TRBV9 and TRBJ2-3; 9 bases map to TRBD2. There are 18 residues in the CDR3. Unmatched junction bases numbered 17, after V lost 4 bases and J lost 5 bases. Germline values: CDR1 SGDLS, CDR2 YYNGEE. The DNA for the CDR3 is TGTGCCAGCAGCTTGGCCGGGGGCGGGAGGGCCCTCGAAGATACGCAGTATTTT. Encoded protein: CASSLAGGGRALEDTQYF.

The chain couples TRBV3-1 (or the pseudogene TRBV3-2) to TRBJ2-1; 8 bases align to TRBD2. The CDR3 runs to 14 residues. Germline CDR1 is LGHDT and CDR2 is YNNKEL (reference sequence). V lost 1 base, J lost 12 bases, and 8 bases stayed unmatched. CDR3 protein: CASSQASLAGLQFF. As DNA, the CDR3 is TGTGCCAGCAGCCAAGCCTCTCTAGCGGGTTTGCAGTTCTTC.